This T cell receptor (beta chain) was identified in a study of T cells after yellow fever vaccination. Study results and caveats: Abundant bulk-derived clonotypes could contaminate FACS-sorted repertoires.

CDR3 length: 14 amino acids. V gave up 5 bases and J gave up 0 bases; unmatched junction bases: 3. In its sample, this clonotype was seen many times. What it binds is not known. Conversion of TCR transcripts into cDNA relied on 5'RACE template switching, which added a universal primer site and UMIs. A single record per CDR3 protein comes from TCRdb applying MiXCR to the 5' RACE reads. This table holds about 350,000 distinct CDR3 sequences, roughly 4% found once. Sequencing used PBMCs, obtained 5 days after the yellow fever booster vaccination. The J gene is TRBJ2-5, the V gene TRBV12-3 or TRBV12-4; 7 nucleotides match TRBD1. The clonotype comes from a man aged 18 to 30 who received the YFV17D yellow fever vaccine. In DNA, the CDR3 is TGTGCCAGCAGTCCAGGGGGAAACCAAGAGACCCAGTACTTC. Translating gives CASSPGGNQETQYF.